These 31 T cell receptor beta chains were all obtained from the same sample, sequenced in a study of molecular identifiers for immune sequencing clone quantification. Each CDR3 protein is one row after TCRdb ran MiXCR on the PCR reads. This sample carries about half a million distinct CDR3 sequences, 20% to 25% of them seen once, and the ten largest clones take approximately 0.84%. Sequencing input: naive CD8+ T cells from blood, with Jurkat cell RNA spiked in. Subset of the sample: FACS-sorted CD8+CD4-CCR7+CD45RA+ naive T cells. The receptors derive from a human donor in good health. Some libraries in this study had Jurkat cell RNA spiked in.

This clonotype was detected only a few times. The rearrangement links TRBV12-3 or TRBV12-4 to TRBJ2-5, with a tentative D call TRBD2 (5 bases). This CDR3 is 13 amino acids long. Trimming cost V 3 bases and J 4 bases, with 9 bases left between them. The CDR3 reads CASSFMAGETQYF. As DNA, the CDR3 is TGTGCCAGCAGTTTTATGGCGGGAGAGACCCAGTACTTC.

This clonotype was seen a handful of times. CDR3 amino acids: CASSTEWADPGNTIYF. The DNA for the CDR3 is TGTGCCAGCAGCACAGAATGGGCAGATCCTGGAAACACCATATATTTT. This chain links TRBV7-9 with TRBJ1-3, with D hard to call. Germline CDR1 and CDR2: SEHNR and FQNEAQ (reference sequence). V lost 5 bases and J lost 2, with 16 bases in between. CDR3 length: 16 amino acids.

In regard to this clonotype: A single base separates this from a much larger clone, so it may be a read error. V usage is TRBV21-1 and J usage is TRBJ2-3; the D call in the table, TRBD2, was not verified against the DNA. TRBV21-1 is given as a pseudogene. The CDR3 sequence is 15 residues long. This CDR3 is CASSASRGESDTQYF. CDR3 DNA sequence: TGTGCCAGCAGCGCTAGCAGAGGCGAGTCAGATACGCAGTATTTT.

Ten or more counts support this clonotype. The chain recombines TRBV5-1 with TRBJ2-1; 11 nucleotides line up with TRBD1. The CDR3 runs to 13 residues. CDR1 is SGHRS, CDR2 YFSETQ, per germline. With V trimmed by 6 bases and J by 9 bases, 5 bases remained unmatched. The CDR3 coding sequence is TGCGCCAGCAAAAGGACAGGGGGCCTTGAGCAGTTCTTC. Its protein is CASKRTGGLEQFF.

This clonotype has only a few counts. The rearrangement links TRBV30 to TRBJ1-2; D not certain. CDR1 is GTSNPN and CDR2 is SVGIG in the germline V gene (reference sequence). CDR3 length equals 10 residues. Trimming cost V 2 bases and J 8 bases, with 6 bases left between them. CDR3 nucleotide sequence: TGTGCCTGGAGTTCGGAAGGCTACACCTTC. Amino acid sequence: CAWSSEGYTF.

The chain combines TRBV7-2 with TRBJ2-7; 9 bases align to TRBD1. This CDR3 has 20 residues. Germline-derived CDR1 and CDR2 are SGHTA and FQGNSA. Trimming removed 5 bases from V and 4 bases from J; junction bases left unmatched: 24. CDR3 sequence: CASSPDYAISRDRAAYEQYF. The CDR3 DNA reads TGTGCCAGCAGCCCCGACTATGCAATTTCCCGGGACAGGGCGGCGTACGAGCAGTACTTC. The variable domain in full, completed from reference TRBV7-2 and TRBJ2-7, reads GAGVSQSPSNKVTEKGKDVELRCDPISGHTALYWYRQSLGQGLEFLIYFQGNSAPDKSGLPSDRFSAERTGGSVSTLTIQRTQQEDSAVYLCASSPDYAISRDRAAYEQYFGPGTRLTVT.

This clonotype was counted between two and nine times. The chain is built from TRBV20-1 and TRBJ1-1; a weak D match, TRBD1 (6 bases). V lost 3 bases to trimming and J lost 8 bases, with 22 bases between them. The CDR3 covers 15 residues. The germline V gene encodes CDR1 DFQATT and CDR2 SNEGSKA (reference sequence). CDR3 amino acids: CSASNIAGGLVEAFF. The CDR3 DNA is TGCAGTGCTAGTAATATCGCGGGGGGCTTGGTGGAAGCTTTCTTT.

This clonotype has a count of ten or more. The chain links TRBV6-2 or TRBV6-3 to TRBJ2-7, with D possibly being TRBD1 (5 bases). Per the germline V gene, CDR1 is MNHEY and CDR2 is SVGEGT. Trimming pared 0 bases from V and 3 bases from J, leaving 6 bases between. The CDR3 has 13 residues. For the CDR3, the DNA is TGTGCCAGCAGTTACTCCGACAGCTACGAGCAGTACTTC. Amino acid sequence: CASSYSDSYEQYF.

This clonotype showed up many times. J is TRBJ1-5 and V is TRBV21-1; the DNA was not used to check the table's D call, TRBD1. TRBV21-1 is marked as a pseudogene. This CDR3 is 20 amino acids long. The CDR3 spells CASSHQARGRRVGSNQPQHF. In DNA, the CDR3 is TGTGCCAGCAGCCACCAAGCGAGGGGGCGCCGAGTTGGTAGCAATCAGCCCCAGCATTTT.

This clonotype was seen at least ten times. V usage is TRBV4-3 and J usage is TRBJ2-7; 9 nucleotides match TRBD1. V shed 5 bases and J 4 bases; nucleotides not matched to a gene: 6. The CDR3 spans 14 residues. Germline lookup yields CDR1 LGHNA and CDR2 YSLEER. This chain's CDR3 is CASSAGTGRYEQYF. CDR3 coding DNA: TGCGCCAGCAGCGCCGGGACAGGGCGTTACGAGCAGTACTTC.

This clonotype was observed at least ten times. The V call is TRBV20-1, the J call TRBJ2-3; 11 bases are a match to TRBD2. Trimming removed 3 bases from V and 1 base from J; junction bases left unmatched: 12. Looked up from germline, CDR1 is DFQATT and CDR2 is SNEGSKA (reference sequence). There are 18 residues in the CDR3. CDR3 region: CSASNLAGGRFGTDTQYF. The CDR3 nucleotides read TGCAGTGCTAGTAATCTAGCGGGAGGCCGTTTTGGCACAGATACGCAGTATTTT.

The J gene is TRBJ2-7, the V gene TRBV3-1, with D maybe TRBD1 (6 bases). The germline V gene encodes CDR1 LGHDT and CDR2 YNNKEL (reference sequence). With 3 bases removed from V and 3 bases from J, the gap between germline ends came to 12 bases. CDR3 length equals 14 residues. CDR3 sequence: CASSHVDSLYEQYF. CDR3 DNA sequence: TGTGCCAGCAGCCATGTGGACAGCCTCTACGAGCAGTACTTC.

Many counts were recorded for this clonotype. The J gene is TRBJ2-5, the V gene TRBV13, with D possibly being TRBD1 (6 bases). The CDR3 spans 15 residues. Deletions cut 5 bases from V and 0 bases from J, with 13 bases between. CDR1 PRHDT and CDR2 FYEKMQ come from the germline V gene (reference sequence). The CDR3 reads CASSQSTGYQETQYF. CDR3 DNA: TGTGCCAGCAGCCAAAGCACAGGGTACCAAGAGACCCAGTACTTC.

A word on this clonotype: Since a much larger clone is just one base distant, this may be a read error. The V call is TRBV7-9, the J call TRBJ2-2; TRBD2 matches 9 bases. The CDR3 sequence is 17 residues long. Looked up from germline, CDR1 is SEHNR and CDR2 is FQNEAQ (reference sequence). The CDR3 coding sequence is TGTGCCAGCAGCCTAGCGGGACAAACGAATCGCCCCGAGGAGCTGTTTTTT. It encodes CASSLAGQTNRPEELFF.

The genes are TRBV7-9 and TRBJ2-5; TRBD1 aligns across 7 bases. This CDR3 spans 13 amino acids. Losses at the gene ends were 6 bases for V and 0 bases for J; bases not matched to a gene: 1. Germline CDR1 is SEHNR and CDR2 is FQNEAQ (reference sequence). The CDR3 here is CASRTGNQETQYF. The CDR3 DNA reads TGTGCCAGCAGGACAGGGAACCAAGAGACCCAGTACTTC.

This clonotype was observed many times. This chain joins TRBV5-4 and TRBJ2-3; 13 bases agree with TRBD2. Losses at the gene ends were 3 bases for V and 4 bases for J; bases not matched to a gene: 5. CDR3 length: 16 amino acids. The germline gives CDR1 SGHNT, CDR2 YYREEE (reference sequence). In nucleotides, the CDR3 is TGTGCCAGCAGCTCCGGACTAGCGGGGGTAGCAGATACGCAGTATTTT. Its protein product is CASSSGLAGVADTQYF.

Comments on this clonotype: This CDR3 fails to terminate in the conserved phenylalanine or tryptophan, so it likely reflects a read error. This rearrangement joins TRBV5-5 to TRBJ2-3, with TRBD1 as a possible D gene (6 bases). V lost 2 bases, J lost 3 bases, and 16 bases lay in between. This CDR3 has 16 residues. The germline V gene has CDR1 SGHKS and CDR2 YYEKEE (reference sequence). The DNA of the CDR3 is TGTGCCAGCAGCTTAAGTAGGCAGGGGCTTACAGATACGCAGTATCTT. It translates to CASSLSRQGLTDTQYL.

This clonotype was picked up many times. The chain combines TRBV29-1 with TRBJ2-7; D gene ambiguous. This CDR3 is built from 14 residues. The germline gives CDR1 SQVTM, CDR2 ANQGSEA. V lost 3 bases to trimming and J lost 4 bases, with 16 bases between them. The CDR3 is CSVEGGSERYEQYF. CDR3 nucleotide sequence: TGCAGCGTTGAGGGTGGGTCGGAACGATACGAGCAGTACTTC.

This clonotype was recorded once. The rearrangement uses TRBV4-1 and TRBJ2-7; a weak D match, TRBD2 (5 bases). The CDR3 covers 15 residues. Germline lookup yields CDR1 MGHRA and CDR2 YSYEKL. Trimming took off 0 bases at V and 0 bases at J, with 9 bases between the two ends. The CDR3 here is CASSQDLRDSYEQYF. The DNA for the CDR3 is TGCGCCAGCAGCCAAGATCTTCGGGACTCCTACGAGCAGTACTTC.

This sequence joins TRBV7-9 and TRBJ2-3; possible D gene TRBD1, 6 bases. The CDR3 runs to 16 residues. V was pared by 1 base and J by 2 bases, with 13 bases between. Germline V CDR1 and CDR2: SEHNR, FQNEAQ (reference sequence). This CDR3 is CASSLDVTGYTDTQYF. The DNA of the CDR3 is TGTGCCAGCAGCTTAGATGTCACAGGGTACACAGATACGCAGTATTTT.

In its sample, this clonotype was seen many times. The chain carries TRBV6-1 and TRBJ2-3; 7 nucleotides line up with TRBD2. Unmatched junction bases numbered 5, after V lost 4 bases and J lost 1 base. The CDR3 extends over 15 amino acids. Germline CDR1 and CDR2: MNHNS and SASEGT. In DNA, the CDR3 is TGTGCCAGCAGTGCAGAGCGGGATGGCACAGATACGCAGTATTTT. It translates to CASSAERDGTDTQYF.

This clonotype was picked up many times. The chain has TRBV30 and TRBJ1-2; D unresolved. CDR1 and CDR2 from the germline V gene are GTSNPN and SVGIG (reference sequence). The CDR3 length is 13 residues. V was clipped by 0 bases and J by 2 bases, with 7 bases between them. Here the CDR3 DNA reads TGTGCCTGGAGTGTGAGAGGGAACTATGGCTACACCTTC. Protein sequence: CAWSVRGNYGYTF.

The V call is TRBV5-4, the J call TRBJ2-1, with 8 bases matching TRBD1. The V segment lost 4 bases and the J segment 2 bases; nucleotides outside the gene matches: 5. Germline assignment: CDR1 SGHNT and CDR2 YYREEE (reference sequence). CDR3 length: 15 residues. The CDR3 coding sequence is TGTGCCAGCAGCGTGGACAGGGACCCCTACAATGAGCAGTTCTTC. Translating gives CASSVDRDPYNEQFF. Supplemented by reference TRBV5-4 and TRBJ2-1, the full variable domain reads ETGVTQSPTHLIKTRGQQVTLRCSSQSGHNTVSWYQQALGQGPQFIFQYYREEENGRGNFPPRFSGLQFPNYSSELNVNALELDDSALYLCASSVDRDPYNEQFFGPGTRLTVL.

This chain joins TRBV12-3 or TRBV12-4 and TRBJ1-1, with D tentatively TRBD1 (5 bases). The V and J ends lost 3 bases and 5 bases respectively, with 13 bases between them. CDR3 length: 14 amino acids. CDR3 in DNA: TGTGCCAGCAGTTTGGCCAGGGATGGAACTGAAGCTTTCTTT. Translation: CASSLARDGTEAFF.

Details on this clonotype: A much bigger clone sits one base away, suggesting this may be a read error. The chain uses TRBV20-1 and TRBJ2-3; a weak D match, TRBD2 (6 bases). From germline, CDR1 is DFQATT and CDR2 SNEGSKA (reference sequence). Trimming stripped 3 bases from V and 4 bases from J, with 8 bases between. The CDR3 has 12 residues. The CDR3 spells CSASGEADTQYF. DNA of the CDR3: TGCAGTGCTAGCGGGGAGGCAGATACGCAGTATTTT.

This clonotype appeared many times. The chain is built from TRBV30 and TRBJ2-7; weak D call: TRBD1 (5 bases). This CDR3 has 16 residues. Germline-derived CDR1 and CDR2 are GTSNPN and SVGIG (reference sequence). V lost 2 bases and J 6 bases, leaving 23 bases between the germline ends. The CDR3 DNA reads TGTGCCTGGAGTTCCCGGACACGACTTTCTGGGTCCGAGCAGTACTTC. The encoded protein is CAWSSRTRLSGSEQYF.

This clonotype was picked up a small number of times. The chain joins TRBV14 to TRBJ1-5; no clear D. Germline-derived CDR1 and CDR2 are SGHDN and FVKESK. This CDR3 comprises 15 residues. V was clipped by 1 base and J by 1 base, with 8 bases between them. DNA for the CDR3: TGTGCCAGCAGCCAAGGGGGTGTAAGCAATCAGCCCCAGCATTTT. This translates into CASSQGGVSNQPQHF.

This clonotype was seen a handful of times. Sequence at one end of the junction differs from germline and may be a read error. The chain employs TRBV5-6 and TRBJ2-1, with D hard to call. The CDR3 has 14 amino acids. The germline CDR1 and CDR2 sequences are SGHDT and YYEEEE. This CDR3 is CASSPNLVSNEQFF. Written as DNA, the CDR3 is TGTGCTAGCAGCCCCAATCTAGTAAGCAATGAGCAGTTCTTC.

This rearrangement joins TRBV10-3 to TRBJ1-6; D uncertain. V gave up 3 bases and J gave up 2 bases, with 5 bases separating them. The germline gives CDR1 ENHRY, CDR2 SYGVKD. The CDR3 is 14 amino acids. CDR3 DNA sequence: TGTGCCATCAGTGAAGAGGCCTATAATTCACCCCTCCACTTT. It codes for CAISEEAYNSPLHF.

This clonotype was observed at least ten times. The chain's CDR3 is CASSLTGAGYEQYF. CDR3 in DNA: TGTGCCAGCAGTTTGACAGGGGCAGGGTACGAGCAGTACTTC. The chain uses TRBV27 and TRBJ2-7; 8 bases agree with TRBD1. This CDR3 contains 14 residues. The trim removed 3 bases at V and 4 bases at J, leaving 5 bases unmatched. CDR1 MNHEY and CDR2 SMNVEV come from the germline V gene (reference sequence).

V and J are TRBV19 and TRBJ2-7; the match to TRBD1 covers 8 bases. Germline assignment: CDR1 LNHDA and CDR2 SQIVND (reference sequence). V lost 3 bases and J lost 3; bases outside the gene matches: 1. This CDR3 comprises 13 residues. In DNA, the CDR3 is TGTGCCAGTAGTATTGGACAGGGCTACGAGCAGTACTTC. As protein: CASSIGQGYEQYF. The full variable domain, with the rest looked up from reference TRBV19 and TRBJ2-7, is DGGITQSPKYLFRKEGQNVTLSCEQNLNHDAMYWYRQDPGQGLRLIYYSQIVNDFQKGDIAEGYSVSREKKESFPLTVTSAQKNPTAFYLCASSIGQGYEQYFGPGTRLTVT.